The 22 T cell receptor beta chains reported below all come from one sample, sequenced in a study of blood T cell repertoires in COVID-19. Libraries were prepared by immunoSEQ multiplex PCR; TCRdb keeps only in-frame clonotypes and omits some of them. Of some 74,000 clones listed, 65% to 90% are singletons. Material: peripheral blood. These receptors came from a man older than 75 with acute or convalescent COVID-19.

The V call is TRBV29-1, the J call TRBJ2-1; TRBD1 matches at 10 bases. In germline, CDR1 is SQVTM, CDR2 ANQGSEA. Losses at the gene ends were 3 bases for V and 8 bases for J; bases not matched to a gene: 13. The length of the CDR3 is 16 residues. The CDR3 loop reads CSVDPFMTGGLDEQFF. The CDR3 coding sequence is TGCAGCGTTGATCCTTTTATGACAGGGGGCCTGGATGAGCAGTTCTTC.

This clone was counted once. The gene calls are TRBV19 and TRBJ1-1; perhaps TRBD1 as D (6 bases). Germline V gene sequence: CDR1 LNHDA, CDR2 SQIVND (reference sequence). V lost 4 bases to trimming and J lost 4 bases, with 10 bases between them. The CDR3 runs to 13 residues. CDR3 residues: CASSTLTGTEAFF. The CDR3 nucleotides read TGTGCCAGTAGTACATTGACAGGCACTGAAGCTTTCTTT.

This rearrangement joins TRBV18 to TRBJ1-1; D unresolved. V was trimmed by 3 bases and J by 2 bases, leaving 13 bases between them. Germline V gene data show CDR1 as KGHSH and CDR2 as LQKENI. The CDR3 covers 15 residues. CDR3 amino acids: CASSPLPRGNTEAFF. CDR3 coding DNA: TGTGCCAGCTCACCCCTCCCGCGCGGAAACACTGAAGCTTTCTTT.

The genes are TRBV6-5 and TRBJ1-3; 9 bases line up with TRBD1. Unmatched junction bases numbered 5, after V lost 4 bases and J lost 1 base. Germline V gene sequence: CDR1 MNHEY, CDR2 SVGAGI. CDR3 length: 16 residues. The CDR3 reads CASSLQGAHSGNTIYF. CDR3 DNA: TGTGCCAGCAGTTTACAGGGGGCCCATTCTGGAAACACCATATATTTT.

This CDR3 is CASSPTVGVGNTEAFF. CDR3 DNA: TGTGCCAGCAGCCCAACGGTCGGGGTGGGGAACACTGAAGCTTTCTTT. This chain links TRBV5-4 with TRBJ1-1; D is undetermined. From germline, CDR1 is SGHNT and CDR2 YYREEE (reference sequence). Trimming removed 4 bases from V and 1 base from J, with 17 bases in between. The CDR3 runs to 16 residues.

A few counts support this clone. V usage is TRBV7-2 and J usage is TRBJ2-7; D may be TRBD2 (6 bases). Between the trimmed V and J ends, which lost 6 bases and 3 bases, there was a span of 12 bases. The CDR3 loop spans 13 amino acids. CDR1 is SGHTA and CDR2 is FQGNSA in the germline V gene. As DNA, the CDR3 is TGTGCCAGCAGTCGGGACTCTTACTACGAGCAGTACTTC. As protein: CASSRDSYYEQYF.

This clone was detected a few times. The gene calls are TRBV6-5 and TRBJ1-1; D call uncertain. There are 13 residues in the CDR3. Deletions cut 8 bases from V and 2 bases from J, with 12 bases between. Germline CDR1 reads MNHEY; CDR2 reads SVGAGI. The CDR3 protein is CASGEGRNTEAFF. The CDR3 bases are TGTGCCAGCGGGGAGGGTCGAAACACTGAAGCTTTCTTT.

The chain links TRBV28 to TRBJ2-1, with 8 bases identical to TRBD2. The germline V gene encodes CDR1 MDHEN and CDR2 SYDVKM. V lost 6 bases, J lost 9 bases, and 19 bases stayed unmatched. The CDR3 totals 17 residues. The CDR3 nucleotides read TGTGCCAGCAGCCCCCTGGGCCGGGAGGGCCTGGGAGGTGAGCAGTTCTTC. Protein: CASSPLGREGLGGEQFF.

V is TRBV19 and J is TRBJ1-1; TRBD1 is a possible D gene (6 bases). V lost 6 bases and J 6 bases, leaving 17 bases between the germline ends. This CDR3 comprises 14 residues. Germline V CDR1 and CDR2: LNHDA, SQIVND (reference sequence). This CDR3 reads CASSRQVLGAEAFF. Here the CDR3 DNA reads TGTGCCAGTAGCCGACAGGTTTTAGGGGCTGAAGCTTTCTTT.

V usage is TRBV7-2 and J usage is TRBJ1-5, with TRBD1 matching over 7 bases. Germline trimming cut 1 base from V and 1 base from J; bases unmatched to any gene: 4. The germline gives CDR1 SGHTA, CDR2 FQGNSA. This CDR3 region has 16 residues. CDR3 amino acids: CASSLGGGGSNQPQHF. For the CDR3, the DNA is TGTGCCAGCAGCTTAGGAGGGGGCGGGAGCAATCAGCCCCAGCATTTT.

The chain carries TRBV7-9 and TRBJ1-1, with D unclear. Germline-derived CDR1 and CDR2 are SEHNR and FQNEAQ (reference sequence). Trimming shortened V by 2 bases and J by 1 base, and 11 bases separated the two germline ends. CDR3 size: 15 residues. The CDR3 protein is CASSLRGYPNTEAFF. In DNA, the CDR3 is TGTGCCAGCAGCTTACGGGGTTATCCGAACACTGAAGCTTTCTTT.

The chain couples TRBV18 to TRBJ2-5; D is perhaps TRBD2 (5 bases). The V and J ends lost 6 bases and 5 bases respectively, with 7 bases between them. Germline CDR1 is KGHSH and CDR2 is LQKENI. The CDR3 has 11 amino acids. The CDR3 loop is CASSTGETQYF. Written as DNA, the CDR3 is TGTGCCAGCTCCACGGGGGAGACCCAGTACTTC.

V is TRBV2 and J is TRBJ1-4; no firm D call. V dropped 8 bases and J dropped 6 bases, with 13 bases sitting between them. The CDR3 runs to 13 residues. Germline V gives CDR1 SNHLY, CDR2 FYNNEI. This chain's CDR3 is CASGPRGDEKLFF. The CDR3 DNA follows: TGTGCCAGCGGCCCGAGAGGAGATGAAAAACTGTTTTTT.

The rearrangement joins TRBV27 to TRBJ2-2; tentatively, D is TRBD1 (7 bases). CDR3 length equals 16 residues. V gave up 2 bases and J gave up 5 bases, with 15 bases separating them. Germline loops: CDR1 MNHEY, CDR2 SMNVEV (reference sequence). The CDR3 sequence: CASSLGGDRLTGELFF. CDR3 nucleotides: TGTGCCAGCAGTTTAGGAGGGGACAGACTGACCGGGGAGCTGTTTTTT.

The rearrangement uses TRBV28 and TRBJ2-1; 10 bases are a match to TRBD1. Germline assignment: CDR1 MDHEN and CDR2 SYDVKM. This CDR3 region has 15 residues. Trimming cost V 4 bases and J 3 bases; bases outside gene matches: 3. The CDR3 loop reads CASSWGQGNYNEQFF. CDR3 nucleotides: TGTGCCAGCAGTTGGGGACAGGGGAACTACAATGAGCAGTTCTTC.

This chain uses TRBV7-8 with TRBJ1-5; D is perhaps TRBD1 (5 bases). V dropped 0 bases and J dropped 7 bases, with 13 bases sitting between them. CDR3 length: 15 residues. Germline lookup yields CDR1 SGHVS and CDR2 FQNEAQ. The CDR3 DNA is TGTGCCAGCAGCTTAGCGGGGGGGGTTGGGCAGCCCCAGCATTTT. Protein: CASSLAGGVGQPQHF. Full variable domain (remainder filled in from reference TRBV7-8 and TRBJ1-5): GAGVSQSPRYKVAKRGQDVALRCDPISGHVSLFWYQQALGQGPEFLTYFQNEAQLDKSGLPSDRFFAERPEGSVSTLKIQRTQQEDSAVYLCASSLAGGVGQPQHFGDGTRLSIL.

The V gene is TRBV2, the J gene TRBJ2-3; 7 nucleotides line up with TRBD1. Germline CDR1 reads SNHLY; CDR2 reads FYNNEI. This CDR3 is 14 amino acids long. V lost 10 bases to trimming and J lost 4 bases; unmatched junction nucleotides: 11. The CDR3: CATNKGALADTQYF. The CDR3 nucleotides read TGTGCCACCAACAAGGGGGCGTTGGCAGATACGCAGTATTTT.

The rearrangement joins TRBV27 to TRBJ2-1; 8 nucleotides line up with TRBD2. Germline lookup yields CDR1 MNHEY and CDR2 SMNVEV (reference sequence). The CDR3 extends over 15 amino acids. Unmatched junction bases numbered 14, after V lost 6 bases and J lost 10 bases. DNA of the CDR3: TGTGCCAGCAGGCCCGCTGGCGGGAGGATTTTGGAGCAGTTCTTC. Translation gives CASRPAGGRILEQFF.

The V and J genes are TRBV5-5 and TRBJ1-1; TRBD1 might be the D (6 bases). Per the germline V gene, CDR1 is SGHKS and CDR2 is YYEKEE (reference sequence). Trimming shortened V by 7 bases and J by 5 bases, and 24 bases separated the two germline ends. This CDR3 spans 16 amino acids. The CDR3 bases are TGTGCCAGCCTAAAAGGGGGGAGGGCACTCGGGACTGAAGCTTTCTTT. Protein product: CASLKGGRALGTEAFF.

A note on this clone: Other DNA sequences within the sample encode an identical CDR3. The V gene is TRBV19, the J gene TRBJ1-1; a weak D match, TRBD1 (5 bases). The CDR3 contains 17 residues. Trimming took 10 bases from V and 1 from J, leaving 25 bases between them. Germline CDR1 LNHDA, CDR2 SQIVND (reference sequence). CDR3 amino acids: CAISIPGGGLGNTEAFF. The DNA for the CDR3 is TGTGCCATTTCTATCCCGGGGGGGGGACTCGGGAACACTGAAGCTTTCTTT.

This rearrangement joins TRBV21-1 to TRBJ2-7; the table gives TRBD2 as D, unverified against the DNA. TRBV21-1 has pseudogene status. This CDR3 is built from 14 residues. CDR3 sequence: CASSLQRAPYEQYF. The CDR3 DNA reads TGTGCCAGCAGCCTCCAGCGCGCGCCCTACGAGCAGTACTTC.

The chain links TRBV7-2 to TRBJ2-1; 11 nucleotides line up with TRBD2. V shed 7 bases, J shed 6 bases, and the junction held 8 bases outside the gene matches. Germline loops: CDR1 SGHTA, CDR2 FQGNSA. This CDR3 is built from 15 residues. The CDR3 region has the DNA TGTGCCAGCACCCTTAGCGGGAGGGGGGGCAATGAGCAGTTCTTC. It is translated as CASTLSGRGGNEQFF.